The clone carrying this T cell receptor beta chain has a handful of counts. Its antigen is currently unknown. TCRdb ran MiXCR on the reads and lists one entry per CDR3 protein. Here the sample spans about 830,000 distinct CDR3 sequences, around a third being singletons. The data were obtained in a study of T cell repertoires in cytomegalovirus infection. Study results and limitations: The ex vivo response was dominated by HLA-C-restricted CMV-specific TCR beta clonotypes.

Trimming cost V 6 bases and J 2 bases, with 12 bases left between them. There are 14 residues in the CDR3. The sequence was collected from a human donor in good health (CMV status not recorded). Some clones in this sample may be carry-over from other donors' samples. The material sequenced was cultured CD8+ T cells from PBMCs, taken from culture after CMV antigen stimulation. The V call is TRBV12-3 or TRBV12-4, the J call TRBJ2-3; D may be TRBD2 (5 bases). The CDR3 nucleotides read TGTGCCAGCAGCTATCGCGGGTTCACAGATACGCAGTATTTT. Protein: CASSYRGFTDTQYF.